This is a list of T cell receptor beta chains from one sample in a study of blood T cell repertoires in COVID-19. Data came from immunoSEQ multiplex PCR; TCRdb stores just in-frame clones and leaves some out. This table holds approximately 490,000 clones, 88% found once. Source material: PBMCs or T cells enriched from blood (not recorded which). Source of these receptors: an older woman who had recovered from COVID-19. Each CDR3 is given with its conserved first and last residue. The D gene is left open where the match is weak. Rows may omit the clone size; those that give it use once, few, many or a size class.

v_gene	d_gene	abundance	j_gene	CDR3nt	CDR3aa
TRBV30	TRBD2	NA	TRBJ2-3	TGTGCCTGGAGTCGGGGGGGAGTTAAGGCGCAGTATTTT	CAWSRGGVKAQYF
TRBV24-1	NA	NA	TRBJ1-4	TGTGCCACCAGCACTCCAGGAACGAATGAAAAACTGTTTTTT	CATSTPGTNEKLFF
TRBV28	TRBD1	NA	TRBJ1-5	TGTGCCAGCAGTTCACTCAGGGGGCTAGGGGGCAATCAGCCCCAGCATTTT	CASSSLRGLGGNQPQHF
TRBV9	NA	NA	TRBJ2-3	TGTGCCAGCAGCGCAGGTACAGATACGCAGTATTTT	CASSAGTDTQYF
TRBV5-1	NA	NA	TRBJ1-1	TGCGCCAGCAGCTCCGGACAGACAAACACTGAAGCTTTCTTT	CASSSGQTNTEAFF
TRBV5-6	NA	NA	TRBJ2-5	TGTGCCAGCAGCTTTAACCCCCGGTCCCCCCAGTACTTC	CASSFNPRSPQYF
TRBV27	NA	NA	TRBJ1-5	TGTGCCAGCAGCCAAGGAGGGGCGAATCAGCCCCAGCATTTT	CASSQGGANQPQHF
TRBV3-1/TRBV3-2	NA	NA	TRBJ1-5	TGTGCCAGCAGCCAAGATAGGGGTCCTTCGAGGTCCAATCAGCCCCAGCATTTT	CASSQDRGPSRSNQPQHF
TRBV5-1	TRBD2	NA	TRBJ2-3	TGCGCCAGTTCACTAGCGGGGGCGACAGATACGCAGTATTTT	CASSLAGATDTQYF
TRBV18	TRBD1	NA	TRBJ1-2	TGTGCCAGCTCACCTAATACAGGGGACTATGGCTACACCTTC	CASSPNTGDYGYTF
TRBV2	NA	NA	TRBJ2-3	TGTGCCAGCAGTGTAGGCAGGCCCTACACAGATACGCAGTATTTT	CASSVGRPYTDTQYF
TRBV14	NA	NA	TRBJ1-2	TGTGCCAGCAGCTCACACACAGGGAATATCGGTGGCTACACCTTC	CASSSHTGNIGGYTF
TRBV23-1	TRBD1	NA	TRBJ2-2	TGCGCCAGCAGTCCCCGACAGGGTCTCCCGCCCGGGGAGCTGTTTTTT	CASSPRQGLPPGELFF
TRBV6-5	NA	NA	TRBJ1-1	TGTGCCAGCAGACTTCAGGGGTCTGAAGCTTTCTTT	CASRLQGSEAFF
TRBV29-1	TRBD1	NA	TRBJ1-2	TGCAGCAGCTGGACAGGGCAAACTCATGGCTACACCTTC	CSSWTGQTHGYTF
TRBV19	NA	NA	TRBJ2-2	TGTGCCAGTAGTATAGATCCGTGGGAGCTGTTTTTT	CASSIDPWELFF
TRBV2	TRBD1	NA	TRBJ2-2	TGTGCCACCGGGACAGGGGCGAACACCGGGGAGCTGTTTTTT	CATGTGANTGELFF
TRBV7-6	NA	NA	TRBJ1-3	TGTGCCAGCAGCCCTAGGGGGGCGGGGGCCTTCAACGGGGACACCATATATTTT	CASSPRGAGAFNGDTIYF
TRBV19	TRBD1	NA	TRBJ1-1	TGTGCCAGTAGTACGGGACAGAGGAACACTGAAGCTTTCTTT	CASSTGQRNTEAFF
TRBV11-2	TRBD1	NA	TRBJ1-2	TGTGCCAGCAGCTTAACTTGGCCCGGACAGGCCGAGGACTATGGCTACACCTTC	CASSLTWPGQAEDYGYTF
TRBV27	TRBD1	NA	TRBJ1-2	TGTGCCAGCAGTTTGGCCAGGGGGGCCTATGGCTACACCTTC	CASSLARGAYGYTF
TRBV6-5	NA	NA	TRBJ1-1	TGTGCCAGCAGTTACTCGGCTTCAGGTTACACTGAAGCTTTCTTT	CASSYSASGYTEAFF
TRBV9	TRBD1	NA	TRBJ1-6	TGTGCCAGCAGCACCTCTGGACAGGGAGGTTCACCCCTCCACTTT	CASSTSGQGGSPLHF
TRBV18	TRBD1	NA	TRBJ2-7	TGTGCCAGCTCACCGATAGGGACAGTAGGCTCCTACGAGCAGTACTTC	CASSPIGTVGSYEQYF
TRBV19	NA	NA	TRBJ1-1	TGTGCCAGTGCCTACAGGGACAACACTGAAGCTTTCTTT	CASAYRDNTEAFF
TRBV2	TRBD1	NA	TRBJ1-5	TGTGCCAGCAGTGAAGAAGGGGGCCTTCAGCCCCAGCATTTT	CASSEEGGLQPQHF
TRBV6-6	TRBD1	NA	TRBJ1-4	TGTGCCAGCAGTGGGGGACAGAATAATGAAAAACTGTTTTTT	CASSGGQNNEKLFF
TRBV5-6	NA	NA	TRBJ1-1	TGTGCCAGCAGCTTTGACAAGGTCACTGAAGCTTTCTTT	CASSFDKVTEAFF
TRBV5-5	NA	NA	TRBJ1-2	TGTGCCAGCAGCTCAGTTGGTGGCTACACCTTC	CASSSVGGYTF
TRBV27	NA	NA	TRBJ1-5	TGTGCCAGCAGTGGCAGACGGGGCCAGGGAGGTCAGCCCCAGCATTTT	CASSGRRGQGGQPQHF
TRBV5-1	TRBD2	few	TRBJ2-5	TGCGCCAGCAGCTTACTTGCTAGCGGGGGGTTCCAAGAGACCCAGTACTTC	CASSLLASGGFQETQYF
TRBV10-3	TRBD2	NA	TRBJ2-5	TGTGCCATCAGTGGTCCTAGCGGGGGCTCCCAAGAGACCCAGTACTTC	CAISGPSGGSQETQYF
TRBV2	NA	NA	TRBJ2-1	TGTGCCAGCAGTGACAGTCCTCCCCAGGTCGATGAGCAGTTCTTC	CASSDSPPQVDEQFF
TRBV5-1	NA	NA	TRBJ2-2	TGCGCCAGCTACGATAACGTCTACGGCACCGGGGAGCTGTTTTTT	CASYDNVYGTGELFF
TRBV6-5	NA	NA	TRBJ1-2	TGTGCCAGCAGTTACGGGGGACTGGGGCAGGGCTACACCTTC	CASSYGGLGQGYTF
TRBV12-5	NA	NA	TRBJ2-5	TGTGCTAGTGGTTTGGTACAGGCCATCCTAGGGGAGACCCAGTACTTC	CASGLVQAILGETQYF
TRBV9	NA	NA	TRBJ1-2	TGTGCCAGCAGCGTAGCAGAAAACTATGGCTACACCTTC	CASSVAENYGYTF
TRBV3-1/TRBV3-2	NA	NA	TRBJ1-2	TGTGCCAGCAGCCGCGTCAACTATGGCTACACCTTC	CASSRVNYGYTF
TRBV12-5	TRBD1	NA	TRBJ1-1	TGTGCTAGTGGTTTGTCGACAGGGTCCAAGGAAGCTTTCTTT	CASGLSTGSKEAFF
TRBV10-3	TRBD1	NA	TRBJ2-2	TGTGCCATCAGGGACAGGGGGCTGTACGCCGGGGAGCTGTTTTTT	CAIRDRGLYAGELFF
TRBV19	NA	NA	TRBJ1-5	TGTGCCAGTAGTCGTTCGGGGGTTGGTGATCAGCCCCAGCATTTT	CASSRSGVGDQPQHF
TRBV2	NA	once	TRBJ1-4	TGTGCCAGCAAACGCGCGGGTACTAATGAAAAACTGTTTTTT	CASKRAGTNEKLFF
TRBV11-2	NA	once	TRBJ2-3	TGTGCCAGCAGCTTAGTGGGGCTACCGGCACTGGATACGCAGTATTTT	CASSLVGLPALDTQYF